This T cell receptor beta chain was sequenced in a study of OX40 agonist ivuxolimab in advanced cancers. Study details: Hepatocellular carcinoma, melanoma, renal cell or head and neck cancer occurred in dose-escalation patients.

The sample holds a few counts of this clone. Its antigen is unknown. The V end lost 4 bases, the J end lost 4 bases, and 9 bases lay between the germline ends. CDR1 and CDR2 (germline): LNHDA, SQIVND (reference sequence). The CDR3 contains 13 residues. Study-wide points: Determination of antigen specificity was not performed for the expanded peripheral T cells.

Some clones are missing from TCRdb's copy, which holds only in-frame ones; the method was immunoSEQ multiplex PCR. The sample consists of around 60,000 clones, 70% to 85% of them appearing once. The clonotype comes from an adult with an advanced solid tumor such as melanoma, head and neck, liver or kidney cancer. This rearrangement joins TRBV19 to TRBJ2-3; D call uncertain. Sequenced material: CD4+ or CD8+ T cells sorted from blood, taken in a trial of the OX40 agonist ivuxolimab. The CDR3 nucleotides are TGTGCCAGTAGTAGGTCTAGTTCAGATACGCAGTATTTT. This sequence encodes CASSRSSSDTQYF.